A selection of T cell receptor beta chains follows, all from one sample in a study of control samples from healthy donors and cancer patients. Generated by immunoSEQ multiplex PCR, the TCRdb table keeps only in-frame clones and is missing some. The sample has more than 100,000 clones; roughly 91% are singletons. The sequencing input was PBMCs. Receptors originate from a man between 60 and 70 years old with lung cancer. Each CDR3 is given with its conserved first and last residue. The order of the fields is V gene, J gene, clone size, CDR3 protein. Size is stated for part of the rows, as once, few or many counts, or as a class when the clone is expanded.

V gene: TRBV6-2/TRBV6-3; J gene: TRBJ2-7; clone size: -; CDR3 protein: CASSYGFTYEQYF
V gene: TRBV7-9; J gene: TRBJ1-6; clone size: few; CDR3 protein: CASSLGQGAGNSPLHF
V gene: TRBV27; J gene: TRBJ1-1; clone size: -; CDR3 protein: CASSWAGSNTEAFF
V gene: TRBV3-1/TRBV3-2; J gene: TRBJ1-2; clone size: -; CDR3 protein: CASSPWTGGYTF
V gene: TRBV11-2; J gene: TRBJ2-7; clone size: -; CDR3 protein: CASSLELGQGPTYEQYF
V gene: TRBV5-1; J gene: TRBJ1-4; clone size: -; CDR3 protein: CASPPRDLGGKTVF
V gene: TRBV19; J gene: TRBJ2-5; clone size: -; CDR3 protein: CASSIQGWQEVETQYF
V gene: TRBV27; J gene: TRBJ1-3; clone size: -; CDR3 protein: CASSQGTLLSGNTIYF
V gene: TRBV5-5; J gene: TRBJ2-2; clone size: -; CDR3 protein: CASSLETGSNSGELFF
V gene: TRBV2; J gene: TRBJ1-2; clone size: -; CDR3 protein: CASSKQGSPDYGYTF
V gene: TRBV5-1; J gene: TRBJ1-4; clone size: -; CDR3 protein: CASRRATNEKLFF
V gene: TRBV11-1; J gene: TRBJ1-1; clone size: -; CDR3 protein: CASSLAQGNTEAFF
V gene: TRBV6-5; J gene: TRBJ2-7; clone size: -; CDR3 protein: CASRFDRGRYEQYF
V gene: TRBV5-6; J gene: TRBJ2-2; clone size: -; CDR3 protein: CASSAAWAGRANTGELFF
V gene: TRBV9; J gene: TRBJ1-6; clone size: -; CDR3 protein: CASSVDRGNSPLHF
V gene: TRBV9; J gene: TRBJ1-6; clone size: -; CDR3 protein: CASSVGDRDPSPLHF
V gene: TRBV12-3/TRBV12-4; J gene: TRBJ2-1; clone size: -; CDR3 protein: CASSAYNEQFF
V gene: TRBV4-2; J gene: TRBJ2-7; clone size: -; CDR3 protein: CASSQDRWTSGPYEQYF
V gene: TRBV11-3; J gene: TRBJ1-1; clone size: -; CDR3 protein: CASSLTRGEAFF
V gene: TRBV5-4; J gene: TRBJ2-5; clone size: -; CDR3 protein: CASSQRVRGPAQETQYF
V gene: TRBV19; J gene: TRBJ2-3; clone size: -; CDR3 protein: CASSKQTSGGSSTDTQYF
V gene: TRBV5-1; J gene: TRBJ1-4; clone size: once; CDR3 protein: CASSLTGVGGSEKLFF
V gene: TRBV6-5; J gene: TRBJ2-2; clone size: -; CDR3 protein: CASSPLSLTGELFF
V gene: TRBV5-8; J gene: TRBJ1-5; clone size: -; CDR3 protein: CASSRRQSDQPQHF
V gene: TRBV5-1; J gene: TRBJ1-1; clone size: -; CDR3 protein: CASKNQLNTEAFF
V gene: TRBV15; J gene: TRBJ1-1; clone size: -; CDR3 protein: CATSSLAGETEAFF
V gene: TRBV7-3; J gene: TRBJ2-3; clone size: -; CDR3 protein: CATGYGGTDTQYF
V gene: TRBV5-1; J gene: TRBJ1-1; clone size: -; CDR3 protein: CASSLATGSAEAFF
V gene: TRBV5-1; J gene: TRBJ2-3; clone size: -; CDR3 protein: CASSLGLAGDTDTQYF
V gene: TRBV27; J gene: TRBJ1-5; clone size: few; CDR3 protein: CASSLSTAAQPQHF
V gene: TRBV29-1; J gene: TRBJ2-1; clone size: -; CDR3 protein: CSVTRYYSYNEQFF
V gene: TRBV18; J gene: TRBJ2-3; clone size: -; CDR3 protein: CASSQGASTDTQYF
V gene: TRBV24-1; J gene: TRBJ2-1; clone size: -; CDR3 protein: CATSDKRGPYNEQFF
V gene: TRBV5-5; J gene: TRBJ1-1; clone size: -; CDR3 protein: CASSSTRDLNTEAFF
V gene: TRBV14; J gene: TRBJ2-7; clone size: -; CDR3 protein: CASSVERGPYEQYF
V gene: TRBV6-5; J gene: TRBJ1-1; clone size: -; CDR3 protein: CASNDRQYTEAFF
V gene: TRBV5-1; J gene: TRBJ1-3; clone size: -; CDR3 protein: CASSLSSTGGSGNTIYF
V gene: TRBV6-5; J gene: TRBJ2-1; clone size: -; CDR3 protein: CASSPGGFYNEQFF
V gene: TRBV5-1; J gene: TRBJ2-3; clone size: -; CDR3 protein: CASSPGGREDTQYF
V gene: TRBV5-5; J gene: TRBJ1-5; clone size: -; CDR3 protein: CASSLGQPDQPQHF
V gene: TRBV5-1; J gene: TRBJ1-2; clone size: -; CDR3 protein: CASSTGEGGGGYTF
V gene: TRBV5-1; J gene: TRBJ1-4; clone size: -; CDR3 protein: CASSLSTGSDEKLFF
V gene: TRBV30; J gene: TRBJ1-3; clone size: -; CDR3 protein: CAGHRDITGNTIYF
V gene: TRBV2; J gene: TRBJ2-1; clone size: -; CDR3 protein: CASTGQNVYNEQFF
V gene: TRBV7-8; J gene: TRBJ1-2; clone size: -; CDR3 protein: CASSPRPDINYGYTF
V gene: TRBV6-5; J gene: TRBJ2-1; clone size: -; CDR3 protein: CASSRGTSVYNEQFF
V gene: TRBV6-5; J gene: TRBJ1-2; clone size: -; CDR3 protein: CATGTNYYGYTF